A selection of T cell receptor beta chains follows, all from one sample in a study of siplizumab effects on memory and regulatory T cells. Here immunoSEQ multiplex PCR was the method, and the copy in TCRdb shows in-frame clones only, minus some. Of 90,000 to 110,000 clones in the sample, around 90% were seen once. The sequencing input was Tregs sorted from blood. These receptor sequences come from a human donor in good health. The conserved cysteine and the conserved F or W are not part of the CDR3 here. Fields, in order: J gene, V gene, CDR3 protein.

TRBJ2-1 | TRBV5-1 | ASSQGTGVKNEQF
TRBJ2-7 | TRBV5-1 | ASSLYSGDPYEQY
TRBJ2-1 | TRBV19 | ASSIRNRGRKYEQF
TRBJ2-5 | TRBV7-9 | ASSTKGGTQETQY
TRBJ1-2 | TRBV28 | ASSYRQRYGYT
TRBJ1-2 | TRBV5-4 | ASSLDWEGYT
TRBJ2-3 | TRBV7-2 | ASSFSTRGDTQY
TRBJ2-1 | TRBV7-9 | ASSLDSSEQF
TRBJ2-2 | TRBV30 | AWSAYLRDRAGGELF
TRBJ2-7 | TRBV20-1 | SAGQEYEQY
TRBJ2-6 | TRBV7-9 | ASTPGANVLT
TRBJ2-3 | TRBV7-9 | ASSLSTDTQY
TRBJ1-4 | TRBV5-1 | ARNGSTNEKLF
TRBJ2-7 | TRBV11-2 | ASSLILSGGYEQY
TRBJ2-6 | TRBV18 | ASSPRVGQGLLEGANVLT
TRBJ1-5 | TRBV5-1 | ASSLAGSRNQPQH
TRBJ2-2 | TRBV5-1 | ASSFRQSNTGELF
TRBJ2-3 | TRBV5-4 | ASTPGLLLTDTQY
TRBJ1-1 | TRBV5-1 | ASSLGVKTEAF
TRBJ2-2 | TRBV10-3 | AAKPLAGVGGELF
TRBJ2-7 | TRBV4-2 | ASSQALAAYEQY
TRBJ2-3 | TRBV5-1 | ASSLGLAGFTDTQY
TRBJ2-5 | TRBV5-1 | ASRQGTQETQY
TRBJ1-2 | TRBV9 | ASSYGEGVFYT
TRBJ2-3 | TRBV5-6 | ASSSSGTGYTDTQY
TRBJ1-1 | TRBV5-5 | ASSLWLQGSEAF
TRBJ2-6 | TRBV6-1 | ATRRPGAGANVLT
TRBJ2-7 | TRBV5-5 | ASSLTYYEQY
TRBJ1-5 | TRBV25-1 | ASSGAPDQPQH
TRBJ2-5 | TRBV7-9 | ASSPLGRYQETQY
TRBJ1-2 | TRBV19 | ASRSERGVGYT